The clone carrying this T cell receptor beta chain has ten or more counts. Antigen specificity is unknown. The read falls 3 residues short of the CDR3 end, and the missing part is taken from the germline J gene. The data originate from a study of T cell clonality in common variable immunodeficiency. Study results and caveats: CVID subjects had higher TCRbeta clonality than healthy controls, most marked in about a third.

Control and CVID samples contributed equal amounts of genomic DNA. The method was immunoSEQ multiplex PCR; TCRdb's version includes in-frame clones alone and lacks a portion of them. The record shows approximately 50,000 clones for this sample, with no singletons present. V lost 2 bases to trimming and J lost 1 base, with 10 bases between them. Germline CDR1 and CDR2: SQVTM and ANQGSEA. The CDR3 is 14 amino acids. This chain links TRBV29-1 with TRBJ2-3; D may be TRBD2 (6 bases). The source material was peripheral blood mononuclear cells. This clonotype was obtained from a person between 18 and 75 years old in good health. The sequenced CDR3 bases are TGCAGCGTTGAACAGTCGGGGGGCACAGATACG. Translating gives CSVEQSGGTDT. The full CDR3 is CSVEQSGGTDTQYF.